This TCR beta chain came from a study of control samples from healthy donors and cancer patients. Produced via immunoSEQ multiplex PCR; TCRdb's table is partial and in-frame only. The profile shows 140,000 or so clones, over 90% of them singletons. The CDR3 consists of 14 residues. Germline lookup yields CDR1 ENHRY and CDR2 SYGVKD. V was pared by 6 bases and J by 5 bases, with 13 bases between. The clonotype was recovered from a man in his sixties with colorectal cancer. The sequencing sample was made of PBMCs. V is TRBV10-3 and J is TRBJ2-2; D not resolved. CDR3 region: CAISVQSQTGELFF. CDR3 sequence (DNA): TGTGCCATCAGCGTCCAAAGTCAGACCGGGGAGCTGTTTTTT.